The 8 T cell receptor beta chains given below trace back to one sample, sequenced in a study of T cell clones after liver transplantation. Data came from immunoSEQ multiplex PCR; TCRdb stores just in-frame clones and leaves some out. Counted here are 68,000 or so clones, about four fifths occurring once; the ten biggest clones make up 0.55% to 0.75%. This material consisted of CD4+ T cells from blood, taken before liver transplant. The receptors stem from a human donor who received a liver transplant.

The V gene is TRBV28, the J gene TRBJ2-7, with 9 bases fitting TRBD1. Germline CDR1 is MDHEN and CDR2 is SYDVKM. V gave up 7 bases and J gave up 2 bases; unmatched junction bases: 9. CDR3 length: 15 amino acids. The CDR3 nucleotides read TGTGCCAGCATCCCCGGACAGGGGCCCGCCTACGAGCAGTACTTC. Protein: CASIPGQGPAYEQYF.

The chain couples TRBV5-1 to TRBJ2-1; 14 bases align to TRBD2. The CDR3 runs 15 residues. V was clipped by 6 bases and J by 7 bases; unmatched bases: 6. Germline CDR1 is SGHRS and CDR2 is YFSETQ. The CDR3 DNA sequence: TGCGCCAGCAACGGACTAGCGGGAGGAACGAATGAGCAGTTCTTC. Its protein is CASNGLAGGTNEQFF. Full variable domain (outside the CDR3, taken from reference TRBV5-1 and TRBJ2-1): KAGVTQTPRYLIKTRGQQVTLSCSPISGHRSVSWYQQTPGQGLQFLFEYFSETQRNKGNFPGRFSGRQFSNSRSEMNVSTLELGDSALYLCASNGLAGGTNEQFFGPGTRLTVL.

The V call is TRBV9, the J call TRBJ2-2; TRBD1 might be the D (5 bases). Germline-derived CDR1 and CDR2 are SGDLS and YYNGEE. Trimming removed 3 bases at V and 0 bases at J, with 12 bases between. There are 16 residues in the CDR3. CDR3 region: CASSARQTPNTGELFF. DNA of the CDR3: TGTGCCAGCAGCGCCCGACAGACACCGAACACCGGGGAGCTGTTTTTT.

This clone was detected once. The V and J genes are TRBV6-6 and TRBJ2-1; D is uncertain. The CDR3 extends over 12 amino acids. Germline CDR1 reads MNHNY; CDR2 reads SVGAGI (reference sequence). The V end was cut by 2 bases, the J end by 7 bases, with 6 bases between. CDR3 nucleotide sequence: TGTGCCAGCAGTTACCCTTGGAATGAGCAGTTCTTC. Its protein is CASSYPWNEQFF.

This chain connects TRBV5-4 to TRBJ2-1, with 12 bases that match TRBD2. CDR1 and CDR2 (germline): SGHNT, YYREEE (reference sequence). Unmatched junction bases numbered 7, after V lost 4 bases and J lost 8 bases. The CDR3 is 15 amino acids. The chain's CDR3 is CASSPGLAGYDEQFF. CDR3 bases: TGTGCCAGCAGCCCGGGACTAGCGGGTTATGATGAGCAGTTCTTC.

This clone was observed a single time. The chain recombines TRBV6-6 with TRBJ1-2; D not resolved. The CDR3 consists of 12 residues. Germline V gene sequence: CDR1 MNHNY, CDR2 SVGAGI (reference sequence). Trimming shortened V by 6 bases and J by 4 bases, and 9 bases separated the two germline ends. CDR3 residues: CASSSTSYGYTF. The CDR3 coding sequence is TGTGCCAGCAGCTCGACTTCCTATGGCTACACCTTC.

This CDR3 reads CASSSNRANYGYTF. CDR3 bases: TGTGCCAGTAGTTCGAACAGGGCCAACTATGGCTACACCTTC. This chain joins TRBV19 and TRBJ1-2, with a possible D match to TRBD1 (6 bases). Germline V gene lookup returns CDR1 LNHDA and CDR2 SQIVND (reference sequence). CDR3 length: 14 residues. Trimming left V 5 bases short and J 2 bases short, with 12 bases between.

The genes are TRBV4-2 and TRBJ2-1; tentatively, D is TRBD2 (6 bases). V lost 4 bases and J 3 bases, leaving 10 bases between the germline ends. CDR3 length equals 14 residues. CDR1 is LGHNA and CDR2 is YNFKEQ in the germline V gene. The CDR3 loop reads CASSPAGLYNEQFF. The CDR3 bases are TGTGCCAGCAGCCCGGCGGGACTCTACAATGAGCAGTTCTTC.